The 29 T cell receptor beta chains listed next were all sequenced from one sample in a study of human T cells and chemical hapten exposure. From the RACE reads, TCRdb called clonotypes with MiXCR, one entry per CDR3 protein. The table has 350,000 to 400,000 distinct CDR3 sequences, roughly 5% seen once. Sample time point: pre-sensitization, week 0. The treatment: therapeutic diphenylcyclopropenone sensitization with weekly scalp DPC. The source material was whole blood, sampled in connection with sensitization to the hapten diphenylcyclopropenone (DPC). The receptors were sampled from a woman in her forties or fifties with alopecia areata. Some clones in this sample may be carry-over from other donors' samples.

This clonotype was seen a handful of times. The chain has TRBV28 and TRBJ2-7; D not certain. Germline V gives CDR1 MDHEN, CDR2 SYDVKM. V lost 3 bases and J lost 3, with 12 bases in between. This CDR3 has 14 amino acids. CDR3 DNA sequence: TGTGCCAGCAGTTTCGCGTTACCAGACTACGAGCAGTACTTC. Translating it yields CASSFALPDYEQYF.

This clonotype was seen repeatedly, ten times or more. The rearrangement joins TRBV7-8 to TRBJ1-5, with a weak D call TRBD1 (6 bases). The ends were cut back, 1 base at V and 7 bases at J, with 11 bases in the middle. CDR1 and CDR2 from the germline V gene are SGHVS and FQNEAQ. This CDR3 spans 14 amino acids. CDR3 in DNA: TGTGCCAGCAGCTTAGGGGCGGGGGGCCAGCCCCAGCATTTT. Encoded protein: CASSLGAGGQPQHF.

In this sample, this clonotype turned up many times. The chain couples TRBV11-2 to TRBJ2-3, with no clear D. The CDR3 runs to 15 residues. Trimming stripped 3 bases from V and 10 bases from J, with 20 bases between. Germline assignment: CDR1 SGHAT and CDR2 FQNNGV. The CDR3 region has the DNA TGTGCCAGCAGCTTGTCAGACGGCCCAGGTGACCCGCAGTATTTT. It codes for CASSLSDGPGDPQYF.

This clonotype has only a few counts. The rearrangement joins TRBV7-6 to TRBJ2-3, with D unclear. This CDR3 has 13 amino acids. CDR1 and CDR2 (germline): SGHVS, FNYEAQ. The V and J ends lost 6 bases and 1 base respectively, with 8 bases between them. CDR3 in amino acids: CASRPKRTDTQYF. The DNA for the CDR3 is TGTGCCAGCAGACCTAAACGCACAGATACGCAGTATTTT.

The sample holds many counts of this clonotype. The gene calls are TRBV10-3 and TRBJ1-4, with 8 bases matching TRBD1. Trimming took 6 bases from V and 8 from J; bases not matched to a gene: 5. The CDR3 is 13 residues long. Germline CDR1 ENHRY, CDR2 SYGVKD. CDR3 DNA: TGTGCCATCAGAGGACAGGGAGACGAAAAACTGTTTTTT. Protein product: CAIRGQGDEKLFF.

This clonotype was seen ten or more times. The chain couples TRBV3-1 to TRBJ1-1; D ambiguous. The germline V and J ends were trimmed by 4 bases and 0 bases, with 15 bases remaining between them. Germline V gives CDR1 LGHDT, CDR2 YNNKEL (reference sequence). The CDR3 is 16 amino acids. The CDR3 spells CASSPGSGRLNTEAFF. The CDR3 region has the DNA TGTGCCAGCAGCCCCGGGTCCGGGCGACTGAACACTGAAGCTTTCTTT.

This rearrangement joins TRBV14 to TRBJ2-3; 8 nucleotides align to TRBD2. V was pared by 4 bases and J by 5 bases, with 8 bases of the junction left unmatched. This CDR3 has 15 amino acids. Germline V CDR1 and CDR2: SGHDN, FVKESK. The CDR3 loop reads CASSLRGLVQDTQYF. In DNA, the CDR3 is TGTGCCAGCAGCCTCCGGGGACTAGTTCAAGATACGCAGTATTTT.

The J gene is TRBJ2-3, the V gene TRBV27, with TRBD1 matching over 10 bases. The germline CDR1 and CDR2 sequences are MNHEY and SMNVEV (reference sequence). V gave up 2 bases and J gave up 7 bases; unmatched junction bases: 3. This CDR3 is built from 14 residues. CDR3: CASSLGDRGYTQYF. DNA for the CDR3: TGTGCCAGCAGTTTAGGGGACAGGGGATATACGCAGTATTTT.

This clonotype has just a few counts. J is TRBJ1-3 and V is TRBV4-1, with D perhaps TRBD1 (5 bases). The CDR3 consists of 15 residues. Per the germline V gene, CDR1 is MGHRA and CDR2 is YSYEKL. Between the trimmed V and J ends, which lost 1 base and 0 bases, there was a span of 7 bases. CDR3 coding DNA: TGCGCCAGCAGCCAAGGACAGCACTCTGGAAACACCATATATTTT. Its translation: CASSQGQHSGNTIYF.

This clonotype was detected only a few times. V is TRBV6-1 and J is TRBJ2-1; 9 bases align to TRBD1. The trim removed 6 bases at V and 10 bases at J, leaving 10 bases unmatched. This CDR3 contains 14 residues. Germline V gene data show CDR1 as MNHNS and CDR2 as SASEGT. The CDR3, as DNA: TGTGCCAGCAGGGACCCGGGACAGGGCGGGGAGCAGTTCTTC. This translates into CASRDPGQGGEQFF.

Turning to this clonotype: Possible read error: a much larger clone is one base away. The chain employs TRBV2 and TRBJ1-3; D remains unclear. In germline, CDR1 is SNHLY, CDR2 FYNNEI. This CDR3 has 12 amino acids. DNA of the CDR3: TGTACCAGCAGTGTCGCCGGAAACACCATATATTTT. This sequence encodes CTSSVAGNTIYF. Full variable domain (outside the CDR3, taken from reference TRBV2 and TRBJ1-3): EPEVTQTPSHQVTQMGQEVILRCVPISNHLYFYWYRQILGQKVEFLVSFYNNEISEKSEIFDDQFSVERPDGSNFTLKIRSTKLEDSAMYFCTSSVAGNTIYFGEGSWLTVV.

This clonotype was counted a few times. The rearrangement uses TRBV3-1 and TRBJ1-5; 9 positions agree with TRBD1. CDR1 and CDR2 (germline): LGHDT, YNNKEL (reference sequence). The CDR3 has 15 amino acids. V trimming: 4 bases; J trimming: 6 bases; junction bases outside the gene matches: 7. CDR3 sequence reads: CASSRTGGLGQPQHF. The CDR3 DNA reads as TGTGCCAGCAGCCGAACAGGGGGCCTGGGTCAGCCCCAGCATTTT. Complete variable domain (other parts from reference TRBV3-1 and TRBJ1-5): DTAVSQTPKYLVTQMGNDKSIKCEQNLGHDTMYWYKQDSKKFLKIMFSYNNKELIINETVPNRFSPKSPDKAHLNLHINSLELGDSAVYFCASSRTGGLGQPQHFGDGTRLSIL.

This clonotype was seen only a few times. This sequence joins TRBV27 and TRBJ1-6; D gene ambiguous. Trimming shortened V by 3 bases and J by 0 bases, and 18 bases separated the two germline ends. The CDR3 spans 19 residues. Looked up from germline, CDR1 is MNHEY and CDR2 is SMNVEV (reference sequence). The DNA of the CDR3 is TGTGCCAGCAGTTTGGGTAGTTCTGCGTCGAGCTCCTATAATTCACCCCTCCACTTT. Translation: CASSLGSSASSSYNSPLHF.

This clonotype showed up just a few times. DNA for the CDR3: TGTGCCATCACCGAAGGGACTAGGGGGTATGAGCAGTTCTTC. It encodes CAITEGTRGYEQFF. The V and J genes are TRBV10-3 and TRBJ2-1; TRBD2 agrees at 8 bases. The CDR3 contains 14 residues. V lost 7 bases and J lost 8; bases outside the gene matches: 10. Germline CDR1 ENHRY, CDR2 SYGVKD.

This sequence joins TRBV1 and TRBJ2-3; the table calls TRBD1, which could not be checked here. TRBV1 is a pseudogene segment. This CDR3 has 16 residues. DNA for the CDR3: TGCACCAGCAGCCAAGACATATCGGGGGAAACAGATACGCAGTATTTT. Its protein product is CTSSQDISGETDTQYF.

This clonotype showed up many times. The gene calls are TRBV7-2 and TRBJ1-4; 7 nucleotides line up with TRBD1. Germline V gene data show CDR1 as SGHTA and CDR2 as FQGNSA. This CDR3 region has 14 residues. V shed 5 bases, J shed 7 bases, and the junction held 7 bases outside the gene matches. The CDR3 coding sequence is TGTGCCAGCAGCCGACAGGGTCGCGGTGAAAAACTGTTTTTT. Protein product: CASSRQGRGEKLFF.

This clonotype has just a few counts. The chain carries TRBV2 and TRBJ2-3, with D possibly being TRBD1 (5 bases). The germline V gene encodes CDR1 SNHLY and CDR2 FYNNEI. V was shortened by 9 bases and J by 4 bases, with 8 bases between the two germline ends. There are 11 residues in the CDR3. This CDR3 is CARARADTQYF. CDR3 in DNA: TGTGCCAGAGCCAGGGCAGATACGCAGTATTTT.

The chain has TRBV19 and TRBJ1-5; D not resolved. This CDR3 is built from 13 residues. The germline gives CDR1 LNHDA, CDR2 SQIVND (reference sequence). Trimming removed 6 bases from V and 6 bases from J, with 12 bases in between. The CDR3 region has the DNA TGTGCCAGTAGCGAATCCCGGGGTCAGCCCCAGCATTTT. Translated, it gives CASSESRGQPQHF.

The chain employs TRBV6-5 and TRBJ1-3; the D is unclear. Germline V gene sequence: CDR1 MNHEY, CDR2 SVGAGI. V lost 4 bases, J lost 0 bases, and 16 bases lay in between. CDR3 size: 17 residues. CDR3 DNA sequence: TGTGCCAGCAGTTGGAGGGCTACTGGTATCTCTGGAAACACCATATATTTT. It is translated as CASSWRATGISGNTIYF.

The chain has TRBV19 and TRBJ2-2; a weak D match, TRBD2 (5 bases). V was trimmed by 9 bases and J by 6 bases, leaving 11 bases between them. The CDR3 is made up of 12 amino acids. Germline assignment: CDR1 LNHDA and CDR2 SQIVND (reference sequence). The CDR3 bases are TGTGCCAGCACTAGGACTCCCGGGGAGCTGTTTTTT. Its translation: CASTRTPGELFF.

This clonotype was seen a few times. The rearrangement links TRBV6-1 to TRBJ2-2; 10 nucleotides align to TRBD2. CDR3 length: 19 amino acids. V shed 6 bases, J shed 0 bases, and the junction held 13 bases outside the gene matches. Germline V gene data show CDR1 as MNHNS and CDR2 as SASEGT. CDR3 sequence (DNA): TGTGCCAGCAGGCGTTACGGTAGCGGGGGGCCCCCGAACACCGGGGAGCTGTTTTTT. It codes for CASRRYGSGGPPNTGELFF.

This clonotype was picked up a small number of times. This chain links TRBV10-1 with TRBJ2-5; D not certain. The germline V gene encodes CDR1 WNHNN and CDR2 SYGVQD (reference sequence). The length of the CDR3 is 13 residues. With 6 bases removed from V and 4 bases from J, the gap between germline ends came to 12 bases. CDR3 coding DNA: TGCGCCAGCAGCCGTTTCGGTGGAGAGACCCAGTACTTC. The encoded protein is CASSRFGGETQYF.

This clonotype has ten or more counts. This sequence joins TRBV4-3 and TRBJ1-3; tentative D call: TRBD1 (5 bases). The V and J ends lost 1 base and 4 bases respectively, with 11 bases between them. Germline V gene lookup returns CDR1 LGHNA and CDR2 YSLEER. The CDR3 sequence is 15 residues long. The chain's CDR3 is CASSQVPGPGNTIYF. CDR3 DNA: TGCGCCAGCAGCCAAGTGCCGGGGCCCGGAAACACCATATATTTT.

This clonotype was observed many times. The J gene is TRBJ2-1, the V gene TRBV11-2; 9 nucleotides line up with TRBD2. This CDR3 region has 16 residues. Germline CDR1 is SGHAT and CDR2 is FQNNGV. The V and J ends lost 5 bases and 6 bases, in that order; junction bases with no gene match: 11. The CDR3 protein is CASSPTGTSRSNEQFF. The CDR3 DNA reads TGTGCCAGCAGCCCAACGGGGACTAGCCGTAGCAATGAGCAGTTCTTC.

This clonotype was seen repeatedly, ten times or more. The genes are TRBV28 and TRBJ2-1, with D perhaps assigned TRBD1 or TRBD2 (6 bases each). With 3 bases removed from V and 9 bases from J, the gap between germline ends came to 18 bases. The CDR3 sequence is 15 residues long. Germline values: CDR1 MDHEN, CDR2 SYDVKM. The CDR3 protein is CASSFGQMGGTEQFF. The CDR3 nucleotides are TGTGCCAGCAGTTTCGGACAGATGGGGGGAACTGAGCAGTTCTTC. The variable domain in full, with the rest retrieved from reference TRBV28 and TRBJ2-1, is DVKVTQSSRYLVKRTGEKVFLECVQDMDHENMFWYRQDPGLGLRLIYFSYDVKMKEKGDIPEGYSVSREKKERFSLILESASTNQTSMYLCASSFGQMGGTEQFFGPGTRLTVL.

V gene TRBV5-1 combines with J gene TRBJ1-1, with a weak D call TRBD1 (5 bases). The CDR3 totals 14 residues. Trimming took 4 bases from V and 2 from J, leaving 12 bases between them. CDR1 and CDR2 from the germline V gene are SGHRS and YFSETQ. The CDR3 region is CASSAQASNTEAFF. CDR3 coding DNA: TGCGCCAGCAGCGCACAGGCTAGCAACACTGAAGCTTTCTTT.

This clonotype was recorded many times. The V call is TRBV20-1, the J call TRBJ2-3; 8 bases line up with TRBD2. Germline V gene sequence: CDR1 DFQATT, CDR2 SNEGSKA (reference sequence). V was clipped by 6 bases and J by 4 bases; unmatched bases: 9. The length of the CDR3 is 14 residues. The DNA for the CDR3 is TGCAGTGCAAGACTGGCGGGGGGCGCAGATACGCAGTATTTT. Its protein product is CSARLAGGADTQYF.

This clonotype was counted ten times or more. The J gene is TRBJ2-1, the V gene TRBV2; D might be TRBD2 (6 bases). CDR1 is SNHLY and CDR2 is FYNNEI in the germline V gene. This CDR3 has 16 amino acids. Trimming removed 3 bases at V and 4 bases at J, with 16 bases between. CDR3 nucleotides: TGTGCCAGCAGTGATGAGGGGACTTCGCCTTACAATGAGCAGTTCTTC. Protein sequence: CASSDEGTSPYNEQFF.

This clonotype appeared a few times. The V and J genes are TRBV10-3 and TRBJ1-2; the match to TRBD1 covers 7 bases. CDR3 length equals 16 residues. J gave up 4 bases and V 0 bases, and 8 bases lay outside the gene matches. Looked up from germline, CDR1 is ENHRY and CDR2 is SYGVKD. The CDR3 sequence: CAISESLRTGVYGYTF. The CDR3 DNA sequence: TGTGCCATCAGTGAGTCGCTAAGGACAGGAGTCTATGGCTACACCTTC.